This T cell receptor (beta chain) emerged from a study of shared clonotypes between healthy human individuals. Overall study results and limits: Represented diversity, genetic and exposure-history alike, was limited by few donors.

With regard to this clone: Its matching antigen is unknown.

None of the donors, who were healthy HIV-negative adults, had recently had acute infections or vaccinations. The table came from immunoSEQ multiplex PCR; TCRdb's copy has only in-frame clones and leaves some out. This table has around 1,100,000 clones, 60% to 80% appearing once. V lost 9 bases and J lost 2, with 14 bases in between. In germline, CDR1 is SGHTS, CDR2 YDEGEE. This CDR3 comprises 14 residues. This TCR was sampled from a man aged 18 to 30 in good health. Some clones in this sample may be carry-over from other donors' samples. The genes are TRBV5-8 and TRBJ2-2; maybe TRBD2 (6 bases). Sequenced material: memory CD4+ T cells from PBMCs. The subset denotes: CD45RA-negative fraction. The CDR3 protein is CATRRARNTGELFF. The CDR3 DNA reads TGTGCCACGAGGAGGGCTCGCAACACCGGGGAGCTGTTTTTT.